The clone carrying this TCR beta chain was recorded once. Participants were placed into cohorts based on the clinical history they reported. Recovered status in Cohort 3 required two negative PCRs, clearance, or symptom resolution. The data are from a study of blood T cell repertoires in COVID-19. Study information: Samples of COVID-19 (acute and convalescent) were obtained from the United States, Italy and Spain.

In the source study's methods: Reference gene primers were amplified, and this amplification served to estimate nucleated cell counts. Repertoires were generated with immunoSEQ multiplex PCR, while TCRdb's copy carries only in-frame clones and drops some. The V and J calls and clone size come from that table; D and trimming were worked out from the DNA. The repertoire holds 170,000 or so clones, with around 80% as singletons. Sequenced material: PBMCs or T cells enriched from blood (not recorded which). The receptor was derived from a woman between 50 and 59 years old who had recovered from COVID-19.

In nucleotides, the CDR3 is TGTGCCAGCAGCTTGGACAGATGGAGCACAGATACGCAGTATTTT. It is translated as CASSLDRWSTDTQYF. The rearrangement joins TRBV5-4 to TRBJ2-3; no reliable D call. The length of the CDR3 is 15 residues. Trimming left V 0 bases short and J 0 bases short, with 8 bases between. Germline V lookup: CDR1 SGHNT, CDR2 YYREEE (reference sequence).